This T cell receptor beta chain was observed in a study of blood T cell repertoires in COVID-19. Whole-study context: T cells, B-cell-depleted T cells, or PBMCs supplied cDNA or gDNA.

The repertoire was sequenced with immunoSEQ multiplex PCR; TCRdb's copy has only in-frame clones and lacks some. The sample contains roughly 60,000 clones, roughly 85% of which appear only once. CDR1 SGHDN and CDR2 FVKESK come from the germline V gene. The V gene lost 1 base and the J gene lost 0 bases, with 16 bases spanning the gap. The length of the CDR3 is 18 residues. The table lists this clone with a few counts. The chain couples TRBV14 to TRBJ1-3; D is possibly TRBD1 (6 bases). The sequencing sample was made of peripheral blood. The source of this sequence is a man aged 35-49 years with acute or convalescent COVID-19. CDR3 region: CASSQVRGAPLSGNTIYF. The CDR3 nucleotides read TGTGCCAGCAGCCAAGTCAGGGGAGCCCCTCTCTCTGGAAACACCATATATTTT.